This T cell receptor beta chain is from a study of a mutant IDH1 vaccine in newly diagnosed glioma. V was pared by 3 bases and J by 4 bases, with 10 bases between. This CDR3 is 15 amino acids long. Germline CDR1 is LNHDA and CDR2 is SQIVND (reference sequence). In the case of this clone: Its antigen is unknown.

The table came from immunoSEQ multiplex PCR; TCRdb's copy has only in-frame clones and leaves some out. The table lists about 24,000 clones, 82% of them singletons, with about 4% in the top ten. Documented time point: week 47, end of study. The content of each vaccine dose was 300 ug of mutant IDH1 20-mer peptide, and topical imiquimod accompanied it. The source material was PBMCs, sampled from a glioma patient whose treatment included an IDH1 peptide vaccine. This chain links TRBV19 with TRBJ1-6; D unclear. This sequence originates from a man between 35 and 55 years old with glioma. Some clones in this sample may be carry-over from other donors' samples. The CDR3 bases are TGTGCCAGTAGTATGTGGGGAGATTATAATTCACCCCTCCACTTT. Its translation is CASSMWGDYNSPLHF.